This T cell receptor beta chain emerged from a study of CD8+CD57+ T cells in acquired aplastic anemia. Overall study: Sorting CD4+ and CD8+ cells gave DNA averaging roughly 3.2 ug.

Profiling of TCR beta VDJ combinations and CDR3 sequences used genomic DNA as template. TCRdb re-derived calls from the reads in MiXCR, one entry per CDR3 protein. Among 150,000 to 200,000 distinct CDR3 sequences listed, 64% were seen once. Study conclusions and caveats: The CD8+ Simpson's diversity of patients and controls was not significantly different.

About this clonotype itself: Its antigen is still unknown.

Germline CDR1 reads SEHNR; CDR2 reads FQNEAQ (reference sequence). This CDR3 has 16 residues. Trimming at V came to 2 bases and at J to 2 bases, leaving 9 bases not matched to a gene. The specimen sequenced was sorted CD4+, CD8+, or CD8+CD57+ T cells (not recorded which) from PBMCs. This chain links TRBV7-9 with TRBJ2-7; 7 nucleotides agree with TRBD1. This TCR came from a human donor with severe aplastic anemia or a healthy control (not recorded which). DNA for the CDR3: TGTGCCAGCAGCTTAATTCCACCCGACAGGGCCTACGAGCAGTACTTC. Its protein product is CASSLIPPDRAYEQYF.